The 24 T cell receptor beta chains below were found in one sample sequenced in a study of T-cell memory formation after mild COVID-19. Each CDR3 protein gets one entry after TCRdb re-called the 5' RACE reads with MiXCR. This table holds about 440,000 distinct CDR3 sequences, around 19% found once. Input material: PBMCs or a T cell subset sorted from them (not recorded which). The receptors were sampled from an adult woman who had mild COVID-19 (a few samples of this study predate the infection). Cell type and time point are not known.

This clonotype was detected only a few times. The V call is TRBV3-1, the J call TRBJ2-1; TRBD2 matches 11 bases. The CDR3 is made up of 16 amino acids. The V and J ends lost 4 bases and 8 bases, in that order; junction bases with no gene match: 10. CDR1 is LGHDT and CDR2 is YNNKEL in the germline V gene (reference sequence). The DNA for the CDR3 is TGTGCCAGCAGCCCCCGGGGTAGCGGGGGGGCTGATGAGCAGTTCTTC. Its protein product is CASSPRGSGGADEQFF.

The gene calls are TRBV11-2 and TRBJ2-1; 11 bases align to TRBD2. This CDR3 has 16 residues. The J segment lost 9 bases and the V segment lost 4 bases, leaving 11 bases of the junction unmatched. CDR1 is SGHAT, CDR2 FQNNGV, per germline. The chain's CDR3 is CASSSRLAGGLREQFF. In DNA form, the CDR3 reads TGTGCCAGCAGCTCCCGCCTAGCGGGAGGACTTCGTGAGCAGTTCTTC. Full variable domain (remainder filled in from reference TRBV11-2 and TRBJ2-1): EAGVAQSPRYKIIEKRQSVAFWCNPISGHATLYWYQQILGQGPKLLIQFQNNGVVDDSQLPKDRFSAERLKGVDSTLKIQPAKLEDSAVYLCASSSRLAGGLREQFFGPGTRLTVL.

There are a few counts of this clonotype. In nucleotides, the CDR3 is TGTGCCAGCAGCTTACAACAGCTCTACAATGAGCAGTTCTTC. It yields the protein CASSLQQLYNEQFF. The rearrangement uses TRBV11-2 and TRBJ2-1; no clear D gene. Germline-derived CDR1 and CDR2 are SGHAT and FQNNGV. V was cut by 2 bases and J by 3 bases, with 8 bases left in between. The CDR3 covers 14 residues.

The table lists this clonotype with a few counts. This chain joins TRBV12-3 or TRBV12-4 and TRBJ2-2, with D perhaps matching TRBD2 (5 bases). Trimming left V 3 bases short and J 4 bases short, with 6 bases between. This CDR3 comprises 13 residues. The CDR3 reads CASSLRATGELFF. CDR3 coding DNA: TGTGCCAGCAGTTTGAGGGCCACCGGGGAGCTGTTTTTT.

The V and J genes are TRBV11-2 and TRBJ2-7; D is undetermined. Trimming removed 7 bases at V and 3 bases at J, with 16 bases between. CDR1 SGHAT and CDR2 FQNNGV come from the germline V gene. The CDR3 is made up of 14 amino acids. The CDR3 DNA is TGTGCCAGCACCACCCCTCACTCCCGCTACGAGCAGTACTTC. Protein sequence: CASTTPHSRYEQYF. The complete variable domain, with remaining parts taken from reference TRBV11-2 and TRBJ2-7, reads EAGVAQSPRYKIIEKRQSVAFWCNPISGHATLYWYQQILGQGPKLLIQFQNNGVVDDSQLPKDRFSAERLKGVDSTLKIQPAKLEDSAVYLCASTTPHSRYEQYFGPGTRLTVT.

The chain links TRBV15 to TRBJ2-3; 8 bases match TRBD2. Germline V gene sequence: CDR1 LNHNV, CDR2 YYDKDF (reference sequence). Trimming took 0 bases from V and 3 from J; bases not matched to a gene: 5. The CDR3 totals 16 residues. The CDR3 DNA sequence: TGTGCCACCAGCAGAGATCGGGGGGGCTGGACAGATACGCAGTATTTT. Protein sequence: CATSRDRGGWTDTQYF. The full variable domain, with the rest looked up from reference TRBV15 and TRBJ2-3, is DAMVIQNPRYQVTQFGKPVTLSCSQTLNHNVMYWYQQKSSQAPKLLFHYYDKDFNNEADTPDNFQSRRPNTSFCFLDIRSPGLGDTAMYLCATSRDRGGWTDTQYFGPGTRLTVL.

This clonotype showed up just a few times. The chain couples TRBV12-3 or TRBV12-4 to TRBJ2-4; D perhaps matches TRBD2 (6 bases). CDR3 length: 14 amino acids. V was shortened by 9 bases and J by 6 bases, with 18 bases between the two germline ends. The CDR3 DNA follows: TGTGCCAGTTTAGGTGAGGAGGGACGAAACATTCAGTACTTC. Translated, it gives CASLGEEGRNIQYF.

In its sample, this clonotype was seen many times. The chain joins TRBV14 to TRBJ2-1; the D is unclear. This CDR3 region has 11 residues. Germline V gene lookup returns CDR1 SGHDN and CDR2 FVKESK. V was cut by 2 bases and J by 9 bases, with 5 bases left in between. The CDR3 is CASSQSREQFF. The CDR3 DNA follows: TGTGCCAGCAGCCAATCCCGTGAGCAGTTCTTC.

This clonotype was recorded a few times. This chain connects TRBV6-1 to TRBJ1-4, with a tentative D call TRBD1 (6 bases). The germline V gene encodes CDR1 MNHNS and CDR2 SASEGT. The CDR3 is 14 residues long. V lost 1 base, J lost 8 bases, and 11 bases lay in between. Here the CDR3 reads CASSEDRVDEKLFF. The CDR3 DNA reads as TGTGCCAGCAGTGAAGACAGGGTAGACGAAAAACTGTTTTTT.

As to this clonotype: One junction end disagrees with the germline gene, perhaps due to a read error. The chain joins TRBV12-3 or TRBV12-4 to TRBJ1-1, with 7 bases matching TRBD1. This CDR3 spans 15 amino acids. CDR3 coding DNA: TGTGCCAGCAGTTCTCCACAGGGGAGGAACACTGAAGCTTTATTT. Translating it yields CASSSPQGRNTEALF.

The chain is built from TRBV27 and TRBJ2-3, with D perhaps TRBD1 or TRBD2 (6 bases each). CDR1 is MNHEY and CDR2 is SMNVEV in the germline V gene (reference sequence). Trimming stripped 2 bases from V and 4 bases from J, with 10 bases between. This CDR3 contains 14 residues. Here the CDR3 reads CASSLIGGSDTQYF. The DNA of the CDR3 is TGTGCCAGCAGTTTAATAGGGGGGTCAGATACGCAGTATTTT.

CDR3 DNA sequence: TGTGCCAGCAGCCAAGATCCAGCTAGCGGGGGGTACAATGAGCAGTTCTTC. Translation: CASSQDPASGGYNEQFF. V usage is TRBV4-2 and J usage is TRBJ2-1; 11 bases match TRBD2. CDR1 LGHNA and CDR2 YNFKEQ come from the germline V gene. V was clipped by 0 bases and J by 4 bases; unmatched bases: 5. This CDR3 has 17 amino acids.

The chain couples TRBV7-8 to TRBJ2-5, with D possibly TRBD2 on 7 matching bases. CDR1 and CDR2 from the germline V gene are SGHVS and FQNEAQ. The CDR3 runs to 16 residues. Between the trimmed V and J ends, which lost 1 base and 4 bases, there was a span of 16 bases. The CDR3 sequence: CASSLDGPGGPETQYF. In DNA, the CDR3 is TGTGCCAGCAGCTTAGATGGCCCGGGGGGCCCAGAGACCCAGTACTTC.

The chain has TRBV6-2 or TRBV6-3 and TRBJ2-5; 9 bases fit TRBD2. The CDR3 has 15 residues. Germline V gene sequence: CDR1 MNHEY, CDR2 SVGEGT. V lost 4 bases and J lost 9; bases outside the gene matches: 12. CDR3 DNA: TGTGCCAGCAGTTTTGGCGGGGGGGCCCTCCGAGCCCAGTACTTC. Translated: CASSFGGGALRAQYF.

The V call is TRBV6-1, the J call TRBJ2-5; 9 bases align to TRBD2. V lost 3 bases to trimming and J lost 5 bases; unmatched junction nucleotides: 7. Germline V CDR1 and CDR2: MNHNS, SASEGT. The CDR3 loop spans 15 amino acids. In DNA form, the CDR3 reads TGTGCCAGCAGTGACCATAGCGGGGGTGGGGAGACCCAGTACTTC. Its protein is CASSDHSGGGETQYF.

The chain carries TRBV7-8 and TRBJ2-3; TRBD2 is a possible D gene (6 bases). Trimming removed 6 bases from V and 1 base from J, with 14 bases in between. This CDR3 contains 15 residues. Germline CDR1 is SGHVS and CDR2 is FQNEAQ. This chain's CDR3 is CASSIGREGTDTQYF. The CDR3 coding sequence is TGTGCCAGCAGTATTGGAAGGGAGGGCACAGATACGCAGTATTTT. Based on the CDR3 plus reference TRBV7-8 and TRBJ2-3, the full variable domain is GAGVSQSPRYKVAKRGQDVALRCDPISGHVSLFWYQQALGQGPEFLTYFQNEAQLDKSGLPSDRFFAERPEGSVSTLKIQRTQQEDSAVYLCASSIGREGTDTQYFGPGTRLTVL.

This sequence joins TRBV5-1 and TRBJ2-3, with 7 bases aligning to TRBD1. Germline CDR1 is SGHRS and CDR2 is YFSETQ. The CDR3 extends over 14 amino acids. J was trimmed by 2 bases and V by 4 bases; bases with no gene match: 4. CDR3 sequence: CASSDGTATDTQYF. CDR3 coding DNA: TGCGCCAGCAGCGACGGGACAGCCACAGATACGCAGTATTTT.

This clonotype was counted at least ten times. V and J are TRBV12-3 or TRBV12-4 and TRBJ2-1; D is undetermined. The CDR3 is 11 residues long. V dropped 6 bases and J dropped 6 bases, with 6 bases sitting between them. The CDR3 nucleotides read TGTGCCAGCAGGGGGTTCAATGAGCAGTTCTTC. As protein: CASRGFNEQFF.

The chain employs TRBV7-6 and TRBJ1-6; 9 positions agree with TRBD1. Trimming removed 5 bases from V and 9 bases from J; junction bases left unmatched: 8. This CDR3 region has 15 residues. CDR1 is SGHVS and CDR2 is FNYEAQ in the germline V gene. The CDR3 is CASSRGQGLGSPLHF. The CDR3 bases are TGTGCCAGCAGCCGTGGACAGGGGTTGGGTTCACCCCTCCACTTT.

This clonotype was counted a few times. The chain combines TRBV6-2 or TRBV6-3 with TRBJ2-1; 10 bases agree with TRBD2. CDR3 length equals 15 residues. Per germline, CDR1 MNHEY and CDR2 SVGEGT. The V and J ends lost 2 bases and 4 bases, in that order; junction bases with no gene match: 2. This CDR3 reads CASSYRTSGYNEQFF. The CDR3 coding sequence is TGTGCCAGCAGTTACAGGACTAGCGGATACAATGAGCAGTTCTTC.

The chain recombines TRBV4-3 with TRBJ2-5; D ambiguous. The V end lost 0 bases, the J end lost 7 bases, and 9 bases lay between the germline ends. CDR1 and CDR2 from the germline V gene are LGHNA and YSLEER. CDR3 size: 13 residues. The CDR3 coding sequence is TGCGCCAGCAGCCAAGACCGGGTCCTGACCCAGTACTTC. It specifies CASSQDRVLTQYF.

This clonotype was seen only a few times. One end of the junction does not line up with germline, which may come from a read error. V is TRBV3-1 and J is TRBJ1-2, with no clear D. From germline, CDR1 is LGHDT and CDR2 YNNKEL (reference sequence). The CDR3 sequence is 15 residues long. The CDR3 spells CASSQDPGGFYRYTF. CDR3 in DNA: TGTGCCAGCAGCCAAGATCCTGGCGGATTCTATCGCTACACCTTC. The full variable domain, completed using reference TRBV3-1 and TRBJ1-2, is DTAVSQTPKYLVTQMGNDKSIKCEQNLGHDTMYWYKQDSKKFLKIMFSYNNKELIINETVPNRFSPKSPDKAHLNLHINSLELGDSAVYFCASSQDPGGFYRYTFGSGTRLTVV.

This chain links TRBV5-1 with TRBJ2-4, with 12 bases identical to TRBD2. Germline V gene data show CDR1 as SGHRS and CDR2 as YFSETQ. With 5 bases clipped from V and 8 bases from J, the junction kept 8 bases outside the gene matches. The CDR3 has 15 amino acids. The CDR3 spells CASRPGLAGYDIQYF. The CDR3 DNA is TGCGCCAGCAGACCTGGACTAGCGGGATATGACATTCAGTACTTC. Combining the CDR3 with reference TRBV5-1 and TRBJ2-4 gives the whole variable domain KAGVTQTPRYLIKTRGQQVTLSCSPISGHRSVSWYQQTPGQGLQFLFEYFSETQRNKGNFPGRFSGRQFSNSRSEMNVSTLELGDSALYLCASRPGLAGYDIQYFGAGTRLSVL.

This clonotype was seen more than once but under ten times. V gene TRBV6-4 combines with J gene TRBJ2-5; 7 bases are shared with TRBD1. V was clipped by 0 bases and J by 3 bases; unmatched bases: 7. Germline V gene data show CDR1 as MRHNA and CDR2 as SNTAGT. The CDR3 runs to 16 residues. CDR3 region: CASSDSRDRAKETQYF. CDR3 sequence (DNA): TGTGCCAGCAGTGACTCGAGAGACAGGGCCAAAGAGACCCAGTACTTC.